The next 23 T cell receptor beta chains were all read from a single sample in a study of tissue T cells after allogeneic stem cell transplantation. The method was immunoSEQ multiplex PCR; TCRdb's version includes in-frame clones alone and lacks a portion of them. The data show over 7,500 clones, over 30% seen once. As for time point: mouse harvest day 14 after allogeneic transplant. Each mouse received 10^7 T-cell-depleted marrow cells plus 10^6 splenic CD5+ T cells by tail vein. The material sequenced was skin. The receptor set was obtained from a female BALB/c mouse given C57BL/6 T cells with graft-versus-host disease after an allogeneic hematopoietic cell transplant.

About this clone itself: The germline and genes are mouse ones. The CDR3 end lies 1 residue beyond the end of the read and is filled in from the germline J gene. The rearrangement joins TRBV3 to TRBJ1-1; no reliable D call. The germline V gene encodes CDR1 SNHLY and CDR2 FYNGKV (reference sequence). Trimming stripped 2 bases from V and 8 bases from J, with 6 bases between. This CDR3 comprises 11 residues. The CDR3 region is CASSLKGEVFF. The CDR3 DNA, read in part, is TGTGCCAGCAGCTTAAAAGGGGAAGTCTTC.

Regarding this clone: Genes here carry mouse names. The CDR3 sequence is CASSFPNTGQLYF. Incomplete CDR3 DNA: TGTGCAAGCAGCTTCCCAAACACCGGGCAGCTCTAC. The genes are TRBV16 and TRBJ2-2; D remains ambiguous. The DNA ends 1 residue before the CDR3 does, and the rest of the CDR3 is filled in from the germline J gene. V was clipped by 3 bases and J by 0 bases, with 2 bases between them. This CDR3 is built from 13 residues. Per germline, CDR1 SGHSA and CDR2 FRNQAP.

Sample share makes this clone medium-sized. Gene names are mouse gene names. Read data end 1 residue before the CDR3 end; the end is taken from the germline J gene. The same CDR3 can be traced to other DNA sequences in this sample. The J gene is TRBJ2-2, the V gene TRBV15, with 8 positions matching TRBD2. Germline V gene data show CDR1 as SGHND and CDR2 as FRSKSL. The CDR3 totals 15 residues. V was pared by 6 bases and J by 0 bases, with 3 bases of the junction left unmatched. The sequenced part of the CDR3 DNA is TGTGCCAGCAGCCTGGGGGGCGCAAACACCGGGCAGCTCTAC. It specifies CASSLGGANTGQLY. The whole CDR3 protein is CASSLGGANTGQLYF.

By sample fraction, this clone is medium-sized. Each gene name is a mouse one. The CDR3 end lies 1 residue beyond the end of the read and is filled in from the germline J gene. J is TRBJ1-3 and V is TRBV15; 7 bases are a match to TRBD1. With 6 bases clipped from V and 0 bases from J, the junction kept 2 bases outside the gene matches. The CDR3 is made up of 14 amino acids. Germline CDR1 reads SGHND; CDR2 reads FRSKSL. The CDR3 protein is CASRQGNSGNTLYF. The sequenced part of the CDR3 DNA is TGTGCCAGCAGACAGGGGAATTCTGGAAATACGCTCTAT.

This clone was seen a handful of times. Here the gene names and germline are mouse. The read stops 1 residue short of the end of the CDR3; the missing end is completed from the germline J gene. V is TRBV26 and J is TRBJ2-7; D call uncertain. Looked up from germline, CDR1 is KGHPV and CDR2 is FQNQEV (reference sequence). This CDR3 spans 13 amino acids. Trimming removed 1 base from V and 0 bases from J, with 4 bases in between. CDR3 region: CASSLWSSYEQYF. The DNA read from the CDR3 is TGTGCCAGCAGTCTGTGGAGCTCCTATGAACAGTAC.

This clone was counted between two and nine times. Any gene name here is a mouse gene name. The observed sequence ends 1 residue before the CDR3 terminus, with the missing tail filled in from the germline J gene. The chain carries TRBV26 and TRBJ2-4; TRBD2 aligns across 7 bases. Unmatched junction bases numbered 0, after V lost 6 bases and J lost 0 bases. The germline gives CDR1 KGHPV, CDR2 FQNQEV (reference sequence). The CDR3 spans 13 residues. The CDR3 sequence: CASSWGSQNTLYF. Incomplete CDR3 DNA: TGTGCCAGCAGCTGGGGGAGTCAAAACACCTTGTAC.

Worth noting for this clone: All gene names here are mouse names. The read ends 1 residue early relative to the CDR3; the germline J gene fills the gap. This rearrangement joins TRBV26 to TRBJ1-6; D is perhaps TRBD1 (6 bases). TRBJ1-6 is an ORF; its function is uncertain. Germline lookup yields CDR1 KGHPV and CDR2 FQNQEV (reference sequence). The CDR3 totals 15 residues. Trimming stripped 5 bases from V and 0 bases from J, with 8 bases between. CDR3 DNA (partial): TGTGCCAGCAGTACAGGGAATTCCTATAATTCGCCCCTCTAC. It codes for CASSTGNSYNSPLY. The whole CDR3 protein is CASSTGNSYNSPLYF.

This clone is medium-sized within its sample. The gene names here belong to mouse. The CDR3 end lies 1 residue beyond the end of the read and is filled in from the germline J gene. The chain is built from TRBV4 and TRBJ2-3; 14 bases are shared with TRBD2. Germline assignment: CDR1 LGHDT and CDR2 YNNKQL (reference sequence). CDR3 length: 16 amino acids. The V gene end was trimmed by 5 bases and the J gene end by 3 bases; junction bases not matched to a gene: 4. The CDR3 sequence is CASSDRDWGGAETLYF. Partial CDR3 DNA: TGTGCCAGCAGCGACCGGGACTGGGGGGGCGCAGAAACGCTGTAT.

This clone was counted a few times. Any gene name here is a mouse gene name. The CDR3 end is not reached by the read, which stops 1 residue before it; the germline J gene fills it in. This chain connects TRBV23 to TRBJ2-7; the tabulated D call, TRBD2, remains unverified against the DNA. The CDR3 runs 13 residues. CDR1 KGHTA and CDR2 FQNQQP come from the germline V gene. CDR3 protein: CSSSPTGGYEQYF. CDR3 bases read: TGCTCCAGCAGTCCCACTGGGGGGTATGAACAGTAC.

In regard to this clone: The genes are named according to mouse. The CDR3 end falls 1 residue outside the read, so it is completed with the germline J gene. This chain uses TRBV12-2 with TRBJ2-1; 7 nucleotides align to TRBD1. This CDR3 comprises 16 residues. V trimming: 2 bases; J trimming: 0 bases; junction bases outside the gene matches: 6. Germline CDR1 and CDR2: SGHLS and HYDKME. The DNA read from the CDR3 is TGTGCCAGCTCTCCGGGACAGTCTTATAACTATGCTGAGCAGTTC. Its translation is CASSPGQSYNYAEQF. In full, the CDR3 is CASSPGQSYNYAEQFF.

With respect to this clone: Genes and germline are mouse. The read is 1 residue too short to cover the CDR3 end, so that end is filled in from the germline J gene. The V and J genes are TRBV26 and TRBJ2-4, with 7 bases matching TRBD1. Germline loops: CDR1 KGHPV, CDR2 FQNQEV (reference sequence). The V gene end was trimmed by 6 bases and the J gene end by 0 bases; junction bases not matched to a gene: 3. CDR3 length equals 14 residues. CDR3 protein: CASSLDRSQNTLYF. Incomplete CDR3 DNA: TGTGCCAGCAGCCTGGACAGGAGTCAAAACACCTTGTAC.

Notes on this clone: Mouse names are used for the genes. The part of the CDR3 DNA that was read is TGTGGTGCTAGGGGGGGGACCTATGAACAGTAC. Translation: CGARGGTYEQY. The entire CDR3 protein is CGARGGTYEQYF. This chain uses TRBV20 with TRBJ2-7, with D perhaps TRBD1 or TRBD2 (5 bases each). Read coverage stops 1 residue before the CDR3 terminus; the germline J gene supplies the remainder. The CDR3 is 12 residues long. Germline V gene lookup returns CDR1 GFQATS and CDR2 STVNSAI. Deletions cut 1 base from V and 2 bases from J, with 6 bases between.

This clone was recorded a few times. Gene names and germline match the mouse. Read data end 1 residue before the CDR3 end; the end is taken from the germline J gene. The V gene is TRBV26, the J gene TRBJ1-1; D is perhaps TRBD1 (5 bases). CDR1 KGHPV and CDR2 FQNQEV come from the germline V gene (reference sequence). This CDR3 is 14 amino acids long. The ends were cut back, 1 base at V and 0 bases at J, with 6 bases in the middle. The CDR3 DNA, read in part, is TGTGCCAGCAGTCTGTTGGGGGCAAACACAGAAGTCTTC. Its translation: CASSLLGANTEVF. The whole CDR3 protein is CASSLLGANTEVFF.

Points on this clone: Here the gene names and germline are mouse. The CDR3 extends 1 residue past the end of the read, so its final part is completed from the germline J gene. The genes are TRBV26 and TRBJ2-4, with 9 bases lining up with TRBD2. CDR1 and CDR2 from the germline V gene are KGHPV and FQNQEV (reference sequence). The CDR3 has 14 residues. V shed 2 bases and J 5 bases; nucleotides not matched to a gene: 2. The sequenced CDR3 bases are TGTGCCAGCAGTCTGGGACTGGGGTTAAACACCTTGTAC. Translating gives CASSLGLGLNTLY. The complete CDR3 protein is CASSLGLGLNTLYF.

Note on this clone: Germline and genes: mouse. The CDR3 end is not reached by the read, which stops 1 residue before it; the germline J gene fills it in. The V and J genes are TRBV13-3 and TRBJ2-2, with D hard to call. CDR1 is NNHDY and CDR2 is SYVADS in the germline V gene. V was cut by 0 bases and J by 4 bases, with 10 bases left in between. The CDR3 spans 15 residues. CDR3 DNA, as far as it was read: TGTGCCAGCAGTGATGAAAGGGCGGGCACCGGGCAGCTCTAC. Translating gives CASSDERAGTGQLY. The whole CDR3 protein is CASSDERAGTGQLYF.

A word on this clone: Mouse germline and gene names are used. The CDR3 end falls 1 residue outside the read, so it is completed with the germline J gene. The gene calls are TRBV13-2 and TRBJ2-2; a possible D gene is TRBD2 (7 bases). The CDR3 is 15 residues long. Per the germline V gene, CDR1 is NNHNN and CDR2 is SYGAGS (reference sequence). The germline V and J ends were trimmed by 1 base and 3 bases, with 10 bases remaining between them. The DNA read from the CDR3 is TGTGCCAGCGGTGATTGGGGGGCGGACACCGGGCAGCTCTAC. This sequence encodes CASGDWGADTGQLY. The entire CDR3 is CASGDWGADTGQLYF.

Concerning this clone itself: Germline and genes: mouse. The CDR3 goes on 1 residue after the read ends, and that part is filled in from the germline J gene. The genes are TRBV16 and TRBJ2-5; 8 nucleotides agree with TRBD1. The CDR3 is 13 residues long. The junction had 3 bases not matched to a gene; V was cut back by 4 bases and J by 6 bases. Germline V gene sequence: CDR1 SGHSA, CDR2 FRNQAP. The CDR3 protein is CASSSRDRDTQYF. Incomplete CDR3 DNA: TGTGCAAGCAGCTCCCGGGACAGGGACACCCAGTAC.

A remark on this clone: The gene names here belong to mouse. The CDR3 extends 1 residue past the end of the read, so its final part is completed from the germline J gene. J is TRBJ2-3 and V is TRBV1; 8 bases agree with TRBD2. CDR3 length: 15 amino acids. With V trimmed by 3 bases and J by 2 bases, 4 bases remained unmatched. Germline-derived CDR1 and CDR2 are NSQYPW and LRSPGD (reference sequence). The CDR3: CTCSAGGADAETLYF. The CDR3 DNA, read in part, is TGCACCTGCAGTGCGGGGGGGGCCGATGCAGAAACGCTGTAT.

As regards this clone: Gene names are mouse gene names. This chain's CDR3 is CASSPQGPNYAEQFF. The sequenced CDR3 bases are TGTGCCAGCAGTCCCCAGGGGCCGAACTATGCTGAGCAGTTC. V gene TRBV26 combines with J gene TRBJ2-1; possibly TRBD1 for D (6 bases). The read comes to an end 1 residue before the CDR3 does, leaving the germline J gene to fill in the end. V gave up 4 bases and J gave up 1 base, with 11 bases separating them. The length of the CDR3 is 15 residues. CDR1 is KGHPV and CDR2 is FQNQEV in the germline V gene (reference sequence).

A remark on this clone: Gene names are mouse gene names. The sequenced CDR3 bases are TGTGCCAGCAGTCTGGTGGGGACCACCGGGCAGCTCTAC. Translation gives CASSLVGTTGQLY. The entire CDR3 is CASSLVGTTGQLYF. V is TRBV26 and J is TRBJ2-2; D may match TRBD1 or TRBD2 (5 bases each). The CDR3 is cut off 1 residue early in the read; its end comes from the germline J gene. Germline V gene data show CDR1 as KGHPV and CDR2 as FQNQEV (reference sequence). The CDR3 is 14 amino acids. Deletions cut 2 bases from V and 4 bases from J, with 8 bases between.

For this clone: Gene names refer to mouse genes. Read data end 1 residue before the CDR3 end; the end is taken from the germline J gene. The rearrangement uses TRBV1 and TRBJ2-4; TRBD1 agrees at 8 bases. The V gene end was trimmed by 4 bases and the J gene end by 2 bases; junction bases not matched to a gene: 2. The CDR3 extends over 14 amino acids. From germline, CDR1 is NSQYPW and CDR2 LRSPGD (reference sequence). The CDR3 loop reads CTCSVTGVQNTLYF. The part of the CDR3 DNA that was read is TGCACCTGCAGTGTGACAGGGGTTCAAAACACCTTGTAC.

In regard to this clone: Mouse gene names apply. Read data end 1 residue before the CDR3 end; the end is taken from the germline J gene. The chain recombines TRBV26 with TRBJ2-5; TRBD1 is a possible D gene (6 bases). This CDR3 spans 14 amino acids. With 7 bases removed from V and 0 bases from J, the gap between germline ends came to 11 bases. Per germline, CDR1 KGHPV and CDR2 FQNQEV (reference sequence). The CDR3 is CASKKQGNQDTQYF. The CDR3 bases that were read are TGTGCCAGCAAAAAACAGGGTAACCAAGACACCCAGTAC.

Worth noting for this clone: Mouse names are used for the genes. The CDR3 end falls 1 residue outside the read, so it is completed with the germline J gene. This sequence joins TRBV26 and TRBJ1-3; D is perhaps TRBD1 (5 bases). This CDR3 region has 15 residues. V gave up 5 bases and J gave up 0 bases, with 11 bases separating them. From germline, CDR1 is KGHPV and CDR2 FQNQEV (reference sequence). CDR3 residues: CASSFRQNSGNTLYF. The CDR3 DNA, read in part, is TGTGCCAGCAGTTTCCGACAGAATTCTGGAAATACGCTCTAT.